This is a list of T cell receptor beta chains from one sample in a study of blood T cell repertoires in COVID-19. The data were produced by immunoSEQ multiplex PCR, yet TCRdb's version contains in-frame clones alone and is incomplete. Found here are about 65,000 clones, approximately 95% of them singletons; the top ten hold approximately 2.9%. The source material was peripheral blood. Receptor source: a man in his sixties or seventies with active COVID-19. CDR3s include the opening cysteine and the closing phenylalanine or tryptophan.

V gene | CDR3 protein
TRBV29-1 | CSVDALTSGGGSYNEQFF
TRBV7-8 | CASSPSGGSTGELFF
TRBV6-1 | CASSNRDREVAFF
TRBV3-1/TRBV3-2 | CASSPVLAGGNEQFF
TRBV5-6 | CASSATPGQYGYTF
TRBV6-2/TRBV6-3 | CASSRATGQGYEQYF
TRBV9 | CASSVGGSPHNEQFF
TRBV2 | CASSDLITEYF
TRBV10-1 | CASMGLAGGYEQYF
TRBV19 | CASSIGLFPQHF
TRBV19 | CASSIVAQGNQPQHF
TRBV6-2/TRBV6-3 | CASSYRPAGEETQYF
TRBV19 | CASSPGTGDNEKLFF
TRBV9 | CASSVGSGGANEQFF
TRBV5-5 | CASSLVPGTSKYRNEQFF
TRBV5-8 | CASSLAGDRGLGYTF
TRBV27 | CASRRPGEQETQYF
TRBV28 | CASGTSGANTGELFF
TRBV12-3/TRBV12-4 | CASRSGGHYGYTF
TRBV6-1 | CASSELRGLGYTF
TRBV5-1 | CASSPGQGGTEAFF
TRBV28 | CASRPRTATSTDTQYF
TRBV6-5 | CASSSQGASNQPQHF
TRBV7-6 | CASSLGPSLDYGYTF
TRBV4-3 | CASSPPGQARTNYGYTF